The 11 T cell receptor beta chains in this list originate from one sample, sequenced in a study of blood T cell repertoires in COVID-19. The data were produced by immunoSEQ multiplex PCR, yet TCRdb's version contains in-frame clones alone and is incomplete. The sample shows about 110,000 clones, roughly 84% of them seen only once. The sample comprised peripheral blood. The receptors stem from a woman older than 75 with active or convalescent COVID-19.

CDR3 in amino acids: CASGGSSHEQYF. In DNA, the CDR3 is TGTGCCAGCGGCGGGAGTAGCCACGAGCAGTACTTC. This chain connects TRBV7-2 to TRBJ2-7, with 7 bases matching TRBD2. V shed 8 bases and J 5 bases; nucleotides not matched to a gene: 6. Germline values: CDR1 SGHTA, CDR2 FQGNSA. This CDR3 is 12 amino acids long. The entire variable domain, with the rest obtained from reference TRBV7-2 and TRBJ2-7, is as follows: GAGVSQSPSNKVTEKGKDVELRCDPISGHTALYWYRQSLGQGLEFLIYFQGNSAPDKSGLPSDRFSAERTGGSVSTLTIQRTQQEDSAVYLCASGGSSHEQYFGPGTRLTVT.

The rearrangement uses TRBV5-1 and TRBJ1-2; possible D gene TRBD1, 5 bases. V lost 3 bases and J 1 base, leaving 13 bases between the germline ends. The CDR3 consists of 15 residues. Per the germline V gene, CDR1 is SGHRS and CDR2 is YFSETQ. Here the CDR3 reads CASSSTTALNYGYTF. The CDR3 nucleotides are TGCGCCAGCAGCTCTACGACAGCGCTTAACTATGGCTACACCTTC.

CDR3 sequence reads: CASSDLVAGTSYEQYF. CDR3 sequence (DNA): TGTGCCAGCAGTGATTTAGTAGCGGGGACTTCCTACGAGCAGTACTTC. This rearrangement joins TRBV6-1 to TRBJ2-7; 8 nucleotides match TRBD2. CDR3 length: 16 amino acids. The ends lost 3 bases at V and 1 base at J; junction bases unmatched: 8. Per the germline V gene, CDR1 is MNHNS and CDR2 is SASEGT.

CDR3 in amino acids: CSAGTAYEQYF. The CDR3 coding sequence is TGCAGTGCGGGGACAGCCTACGAGCAGTACTTC. This chain uses TRBV20-1 with TRBJ2-7; 7 bases align to TRBD1. Trimming cost V 6 bases and J 2 bases; bases outside gene matches: 1. The CDR3 spans 11 residues. Germline V gene lookup returns CDR1 DFQATT and CDR2 SNEGSKA (reference sequence).

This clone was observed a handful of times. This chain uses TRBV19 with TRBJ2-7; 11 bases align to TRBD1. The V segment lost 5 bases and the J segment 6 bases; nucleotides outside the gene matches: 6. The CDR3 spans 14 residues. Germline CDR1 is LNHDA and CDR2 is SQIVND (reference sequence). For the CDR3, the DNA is TGTGCCAGTAGTTCCGGACAGGGGGCGAGCGAGCAGTACTTC. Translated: CASSSGQGASEQYF.

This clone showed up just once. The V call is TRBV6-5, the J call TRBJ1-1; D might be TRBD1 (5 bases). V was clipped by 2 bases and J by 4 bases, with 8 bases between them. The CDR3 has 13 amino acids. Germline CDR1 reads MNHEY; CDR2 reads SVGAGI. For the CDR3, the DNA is TGTGCCAGCAGTTACGTTCAGGGCACTGAAGCTTTCTTT. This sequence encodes CASSYVQGTEAFF.

CDR3 amino acids: CASSPPTGGSNEQYF. DNA of the CDR3: TGTGCCAGCTCACCACCCACAGGGGGCTCGAACGAGCAGTACTTC. The chain uses TRBV18 and TRBJ2-7; 9 nucleotides agree with TRBD1. V dropped 0 bases and J dropped 5; count of bases not matched to a gene: 5. From germline, CDR1 is KGHSH and CDR2 LQKENI. This CDR3 contains 15 residues.

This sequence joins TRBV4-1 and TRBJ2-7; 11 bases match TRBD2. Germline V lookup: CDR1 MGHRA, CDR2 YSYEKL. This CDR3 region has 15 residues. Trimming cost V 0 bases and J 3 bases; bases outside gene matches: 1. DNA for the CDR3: TGCGCCAGCAGCCAAGAGACTAGCGGGATCTACGAGCAGTACTTC. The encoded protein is CASSQETSGIYEQYF.

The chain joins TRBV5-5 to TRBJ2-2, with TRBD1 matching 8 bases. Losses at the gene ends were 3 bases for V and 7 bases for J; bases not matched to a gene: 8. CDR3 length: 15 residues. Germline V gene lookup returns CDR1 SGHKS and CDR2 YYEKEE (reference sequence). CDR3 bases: TGTGCCAGCAGCTCACGGACAGGGCATGACGGGGAGCTGTTTTTT. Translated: CASSSRTGHDGELFF. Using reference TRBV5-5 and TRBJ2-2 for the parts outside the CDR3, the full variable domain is DAGVTQSPTHLIKTRGQQVTLRCSPISGHKSVSWYQQVLGQGPQFIFQYYEKEERGRGNFPDRFSARQFPNYSSELNVNALLLGDSALYLCASSSRTGHDGELFFGEGSRLTVL.

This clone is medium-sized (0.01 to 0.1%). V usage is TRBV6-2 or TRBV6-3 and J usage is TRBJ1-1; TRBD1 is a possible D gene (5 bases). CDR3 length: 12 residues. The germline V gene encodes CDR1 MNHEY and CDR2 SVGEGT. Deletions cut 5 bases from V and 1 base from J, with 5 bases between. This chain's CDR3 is CASSRGNTEAFF. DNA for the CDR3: TGTGCCAGCAGTAGGGGGAACACTGAAGCTTTCTTT.

The CDR3 DNA is TGTGCCAGTAGTATGGCAGCGGGAGCCTCCTACGAGCAGTACTTC. Protein product: CASSMAAGASYEQYF. The chain carries TRBV19 and TRBJ2-7; 8 nucleotides match TRBD2. The CDR3 is made up of 15 amino acids. V dropped 3 bases and J dropped 0; count of bases not matched to a gene: 4. In germline, CDR1 is LNHDA, CDR2 SQIVND (reference sequence). Drawing the rest from reference TRBV19 and TRBJ2-7, the complete variable domain is DGGITQSPKYLFRKEGQNVTLSCEQNLNHDAMYWYRQDPGQGLRLIYYSQIVNDFQKGDIAEGYSVSREKKESFPLTVTSAQKNPTAFYLCASSMAAGASYEQYFGPGTRLTVT.